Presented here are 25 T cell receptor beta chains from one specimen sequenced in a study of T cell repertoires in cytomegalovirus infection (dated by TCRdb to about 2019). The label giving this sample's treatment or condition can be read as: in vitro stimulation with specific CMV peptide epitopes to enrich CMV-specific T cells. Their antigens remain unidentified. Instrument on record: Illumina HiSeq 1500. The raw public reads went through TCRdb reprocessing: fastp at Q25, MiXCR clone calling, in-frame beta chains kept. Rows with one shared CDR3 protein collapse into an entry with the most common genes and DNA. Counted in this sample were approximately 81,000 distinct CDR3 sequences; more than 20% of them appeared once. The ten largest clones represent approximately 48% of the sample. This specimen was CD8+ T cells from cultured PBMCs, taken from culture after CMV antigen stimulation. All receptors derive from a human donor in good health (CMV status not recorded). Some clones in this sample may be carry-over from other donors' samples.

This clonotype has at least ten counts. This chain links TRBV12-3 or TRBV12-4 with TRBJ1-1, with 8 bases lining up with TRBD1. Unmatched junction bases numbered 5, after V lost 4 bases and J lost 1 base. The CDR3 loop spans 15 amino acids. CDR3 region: CASSSGGQGNTEAFF. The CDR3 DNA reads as TGTGCCAGCAGTTCCGGCGGACAGGGGAACACTGAAGCTTTCTTT.

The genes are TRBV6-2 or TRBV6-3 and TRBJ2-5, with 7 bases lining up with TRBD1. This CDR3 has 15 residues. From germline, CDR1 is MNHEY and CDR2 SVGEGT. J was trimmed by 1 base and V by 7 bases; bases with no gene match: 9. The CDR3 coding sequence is TGTGCCAGCAATCGAGACAGGGCCTCCCAAGAGACCCAGTACTTC. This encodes CASNRDRASQETQYF.

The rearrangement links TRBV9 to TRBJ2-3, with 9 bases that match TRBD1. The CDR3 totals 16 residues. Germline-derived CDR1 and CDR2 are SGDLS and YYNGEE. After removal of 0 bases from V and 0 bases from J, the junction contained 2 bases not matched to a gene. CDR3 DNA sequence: TGTGCCAGCAGCGTAGTAGGACAGGGGAGCACAGATACGCAGTATTTT. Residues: CASSVVGQGSTDTQYF.

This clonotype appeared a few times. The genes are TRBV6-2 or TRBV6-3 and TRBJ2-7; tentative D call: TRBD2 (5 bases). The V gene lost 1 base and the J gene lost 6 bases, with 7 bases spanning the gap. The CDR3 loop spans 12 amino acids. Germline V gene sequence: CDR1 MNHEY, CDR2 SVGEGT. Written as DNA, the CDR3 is TGTGCCAGCAGTTACTTGGAGGCCGAGCAGTACTTC. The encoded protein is CASSYLEAEQYF.

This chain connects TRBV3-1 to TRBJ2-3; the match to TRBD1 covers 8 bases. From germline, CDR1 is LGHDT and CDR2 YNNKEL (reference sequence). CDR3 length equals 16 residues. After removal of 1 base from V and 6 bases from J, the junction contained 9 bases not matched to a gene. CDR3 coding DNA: TGTGCCAGCAGCCAAGTGGACAGGGCCGCTAGGGATACGCAGTATTTT. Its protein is CASSQVDRAARDTQYF.

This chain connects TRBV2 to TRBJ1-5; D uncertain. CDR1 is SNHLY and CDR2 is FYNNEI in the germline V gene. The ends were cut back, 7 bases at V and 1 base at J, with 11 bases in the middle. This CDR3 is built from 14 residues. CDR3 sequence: CASTQLPSNQPQHF. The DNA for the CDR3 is TGTGCCAGCACGCAGCTACCGAGCAATCAGCCCCAGCATTTT.

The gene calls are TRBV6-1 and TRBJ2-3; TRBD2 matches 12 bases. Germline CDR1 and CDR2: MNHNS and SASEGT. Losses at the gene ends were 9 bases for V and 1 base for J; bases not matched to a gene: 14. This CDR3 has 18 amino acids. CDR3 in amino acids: CASRGGTSGPYRTDTQYF. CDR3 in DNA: TGTGCCAGTCGCGGGGGGACTAGCGGGCCCTATCGCACAGATACGCAGTATTTT.

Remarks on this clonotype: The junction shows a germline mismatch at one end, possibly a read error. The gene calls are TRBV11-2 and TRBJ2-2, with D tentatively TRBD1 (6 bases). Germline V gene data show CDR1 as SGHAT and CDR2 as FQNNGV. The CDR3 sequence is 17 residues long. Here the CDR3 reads CASSLYSGQTKTEELFF. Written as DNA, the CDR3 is TGTGCCAGCAGCTTATACTCGGGACAAACAAAAACCGAGGAGCTGTTTTTT. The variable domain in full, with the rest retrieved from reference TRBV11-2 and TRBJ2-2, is EAGVAQSPRYKIIEKRQSVAFWCNPISGHATLYWYQQILGQGPKLLIQFQNNGVVDDSQLPKDRFSAERLKGVDSTLKIQPAKLEDSAVYLCASSLYSGQTKTEELFFGEGSRLTVL.

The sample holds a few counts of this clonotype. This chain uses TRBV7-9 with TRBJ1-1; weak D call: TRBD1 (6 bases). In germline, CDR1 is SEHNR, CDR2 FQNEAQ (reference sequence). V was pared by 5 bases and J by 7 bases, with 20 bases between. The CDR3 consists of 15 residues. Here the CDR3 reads CASSAIQGWVDEAFF. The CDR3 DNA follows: TGTGCCAGCAGCGCCATCCAGGGGTGGGTGGATGAAGCTTTCTTT.

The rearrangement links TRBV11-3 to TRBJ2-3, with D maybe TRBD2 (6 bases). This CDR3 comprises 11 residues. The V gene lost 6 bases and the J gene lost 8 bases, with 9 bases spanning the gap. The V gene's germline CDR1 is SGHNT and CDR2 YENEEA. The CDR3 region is CASSPGGTQYF. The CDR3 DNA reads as TGTGCCAGCAGTCCCGGGGGTACGCAGTATTTT.

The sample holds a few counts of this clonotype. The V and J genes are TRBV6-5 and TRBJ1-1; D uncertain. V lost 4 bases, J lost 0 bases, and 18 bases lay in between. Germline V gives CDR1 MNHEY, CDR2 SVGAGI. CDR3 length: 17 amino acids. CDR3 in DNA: TGTGCCAGCAGTTCAGCGGCGGACCGGAGCTTGAACACTGAAGCTTTCTTT. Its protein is CASSSAADRSLNTEAFF.

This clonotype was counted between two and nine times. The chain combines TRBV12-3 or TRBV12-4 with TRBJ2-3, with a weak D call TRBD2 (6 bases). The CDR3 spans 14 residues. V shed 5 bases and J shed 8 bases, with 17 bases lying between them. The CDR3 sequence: CASSPGTGSRTQYF. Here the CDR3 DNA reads TGTGCCAGCAGTCCCGGGACTGGGTCTCGTACGCAGTATTTT.

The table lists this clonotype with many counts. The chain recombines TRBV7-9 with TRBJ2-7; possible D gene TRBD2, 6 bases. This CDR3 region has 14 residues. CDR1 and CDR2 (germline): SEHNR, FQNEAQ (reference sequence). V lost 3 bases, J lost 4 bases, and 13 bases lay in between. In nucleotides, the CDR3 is TGTGCCAGCAGCTTCGGGACGGGAGCTTACGAGCAGTACTTC. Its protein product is CASSFGTGAYEQYF.

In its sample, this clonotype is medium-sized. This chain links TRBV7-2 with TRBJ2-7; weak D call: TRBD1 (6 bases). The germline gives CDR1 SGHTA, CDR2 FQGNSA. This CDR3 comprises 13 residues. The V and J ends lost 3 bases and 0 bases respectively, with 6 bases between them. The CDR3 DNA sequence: TGTGCCAGCAGCTTGGACAGCTCCTACGAGCAGTACTTC. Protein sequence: CASSLDSSYEQYF.

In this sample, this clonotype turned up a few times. The chain's CDR3 is CASSPDPAKNIQYF. For the CDR3, the DNA is TGTGCCAGCAGCCCCGACCCGGCCAAAAACATTCAGTACTTC. V usage is TRBV6-2 or TRBV6-3 and J usage is TRBJ2-4; no reliable D call. Germline-derived CDR1 and CDR2 are MNHEY and SVGEGT. With 6 bases removed from V and 1 base from J, the gap between germline ends came to 10 bases. The CDR3 runs 14 residues.

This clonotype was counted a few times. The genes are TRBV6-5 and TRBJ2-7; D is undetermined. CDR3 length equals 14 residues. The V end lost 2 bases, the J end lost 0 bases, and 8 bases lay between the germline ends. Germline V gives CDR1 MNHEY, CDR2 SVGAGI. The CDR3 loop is CASSYGDNSYEQYF. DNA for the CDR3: TGTGCCAGCAGTTACGGGGATAACTCCTACGAGCAGTACTTC.

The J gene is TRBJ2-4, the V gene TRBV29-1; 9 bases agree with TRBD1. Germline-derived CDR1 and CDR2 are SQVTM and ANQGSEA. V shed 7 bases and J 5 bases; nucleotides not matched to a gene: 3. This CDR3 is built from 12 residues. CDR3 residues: CSGTGGENIQYF. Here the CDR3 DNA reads TGCAGCGGCACAGGGGGCGAAAACATTCAGTACTTC.

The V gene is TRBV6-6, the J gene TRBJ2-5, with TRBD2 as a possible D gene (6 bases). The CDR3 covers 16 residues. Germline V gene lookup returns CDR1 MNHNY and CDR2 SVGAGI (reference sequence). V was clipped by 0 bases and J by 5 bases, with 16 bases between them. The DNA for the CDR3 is TGTGCCAGCAGTTACTCCCCGGGCCCGAGCGGGGAGACCCAGTACTTC. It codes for CASSYSPGPSGETQYF.

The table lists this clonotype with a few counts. CDR3 DNA: TGTGCCAGCAGCCTTAGCGGCCCCTACAATGAGCAGTTCTTC. It specifies CASSLSGPYNEQFF. The chain joins TRBV5-4 to TRBJ2-1, with D tentatively TRBD2 (6 bases). The CDR3 has 14 residues. V lost 4 bases and J 2 bases, leaving 10 bases between the germline ends. Germline CDR1 is SGHNT and CDR2 is YYREEE (reference sequence).

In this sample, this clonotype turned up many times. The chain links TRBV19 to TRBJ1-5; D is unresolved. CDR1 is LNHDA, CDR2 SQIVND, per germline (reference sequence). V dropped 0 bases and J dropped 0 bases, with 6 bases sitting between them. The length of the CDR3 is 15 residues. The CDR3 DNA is TGTGCCAGTAGTATAGATCTGGGTAGCAATCAGCCCCAGCATTTT. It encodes CASSIDLGSNQPQHF.

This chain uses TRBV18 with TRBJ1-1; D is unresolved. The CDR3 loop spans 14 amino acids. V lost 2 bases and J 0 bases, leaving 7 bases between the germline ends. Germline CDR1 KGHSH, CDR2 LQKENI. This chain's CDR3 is CASSPAIMNTEAFF. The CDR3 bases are TGTGCCAGCTCACCAGCAATCATGAACACTGAAGCTTTCTTT.

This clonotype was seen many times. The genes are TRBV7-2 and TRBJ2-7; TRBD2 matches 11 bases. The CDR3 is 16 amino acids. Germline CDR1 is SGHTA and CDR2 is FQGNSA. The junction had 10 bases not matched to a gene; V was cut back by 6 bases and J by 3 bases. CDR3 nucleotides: TGTGCCAGCAGTTTCACGCTAGCGGGAGGAGGCTACGAGCAGTACTTC. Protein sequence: CASSFTLAGGGYEQYF. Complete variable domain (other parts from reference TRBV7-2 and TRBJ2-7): GAGVSQSPSNKVTEKGKDVELRCDPISGHTALYWYRQSLGQGLEFLIYFQGNSAPDKSGLPSDRFSAERTGGSVSTLTIQRTQQEDSAVYLCASSFTLAGGGYEQYFGPGTRLTVT.

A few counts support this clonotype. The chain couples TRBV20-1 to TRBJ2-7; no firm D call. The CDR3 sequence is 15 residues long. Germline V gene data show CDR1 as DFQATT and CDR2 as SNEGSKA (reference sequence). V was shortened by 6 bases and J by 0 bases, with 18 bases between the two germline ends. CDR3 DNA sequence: TGCAGTGCGATTTCCCCGCAGGCAAGCTCCTACGAGCAGTACTTC. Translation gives CSAISPQASSYEQYF.

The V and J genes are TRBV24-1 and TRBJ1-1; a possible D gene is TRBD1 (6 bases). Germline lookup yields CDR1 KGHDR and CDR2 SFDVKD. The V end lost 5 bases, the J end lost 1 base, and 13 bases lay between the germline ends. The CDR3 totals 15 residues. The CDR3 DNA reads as TGTGCCACCAGTGGGGCGGACAGCGGGAACACTGAAGCTTTCTTT. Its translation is CATSGADSGNTEAFF.

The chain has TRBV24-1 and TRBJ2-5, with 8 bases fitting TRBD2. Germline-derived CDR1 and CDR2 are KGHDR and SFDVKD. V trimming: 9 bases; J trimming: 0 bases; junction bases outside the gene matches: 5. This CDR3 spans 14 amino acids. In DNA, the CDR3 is TGTGCCACCGCCGGGGGGGCCAACCAAGAGACCCAGTACTTC. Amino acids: CATAGGANQETQYF.